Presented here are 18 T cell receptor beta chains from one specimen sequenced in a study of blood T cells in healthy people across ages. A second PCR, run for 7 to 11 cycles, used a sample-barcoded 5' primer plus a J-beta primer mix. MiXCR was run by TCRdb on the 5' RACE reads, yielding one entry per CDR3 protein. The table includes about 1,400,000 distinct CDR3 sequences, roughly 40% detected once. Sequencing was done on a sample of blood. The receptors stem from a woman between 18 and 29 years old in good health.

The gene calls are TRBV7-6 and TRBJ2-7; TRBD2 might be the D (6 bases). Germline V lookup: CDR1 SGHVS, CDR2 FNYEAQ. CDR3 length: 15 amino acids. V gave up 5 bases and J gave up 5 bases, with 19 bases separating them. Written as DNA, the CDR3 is TGTGCCAGCAGCCAGACGGGCGGGAAAAGTCACGAGCAGTACTTC. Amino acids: CASSQTGGKSHEQYF. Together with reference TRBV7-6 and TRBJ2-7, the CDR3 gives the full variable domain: GAGVSQSPRYKVTKRGQDVALRCDPISGHVSLYWYRQALGQGPEFLTYFNYEAQQDKSGLPNDRFSAERPEGSISTLTIQRTEQRDSAMYRCASSQTGGKSHEQYFGPGTRLTVT.

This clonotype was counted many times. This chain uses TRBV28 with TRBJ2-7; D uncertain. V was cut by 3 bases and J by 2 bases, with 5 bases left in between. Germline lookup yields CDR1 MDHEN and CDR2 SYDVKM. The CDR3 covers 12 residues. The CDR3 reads CASSLSTYEQYF. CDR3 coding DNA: TGTGCCAGCAGTTTGTCGACCTACGAGCAGTACTTC. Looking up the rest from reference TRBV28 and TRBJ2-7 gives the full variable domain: DVKVTQSSRYLVKRTGEKVFLECVQDMDHENMFWYRQDPGLGLRLIYFSYDVKMKEKGDIPEGYSVSREKKERFSLILESASTNQTSMYLCASSLSTYEQYFGPGTRLTVT.

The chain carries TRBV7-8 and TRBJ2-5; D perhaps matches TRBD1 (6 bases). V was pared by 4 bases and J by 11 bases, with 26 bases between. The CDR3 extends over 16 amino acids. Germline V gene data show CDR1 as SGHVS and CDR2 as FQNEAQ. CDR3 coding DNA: TGTGCCAGCAGCTCCCTGGGGGCGTACATACAAGATGAGCAGTACTTC. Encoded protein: CASSSLGAYIQDEQYF.

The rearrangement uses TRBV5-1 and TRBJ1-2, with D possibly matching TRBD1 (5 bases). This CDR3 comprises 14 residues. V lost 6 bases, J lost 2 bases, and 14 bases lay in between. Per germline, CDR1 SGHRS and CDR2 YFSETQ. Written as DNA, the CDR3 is TGCGCCAGCAATGTGGGGGGAGGCAACTATGGCTACACCTTC. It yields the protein CASNVGGGNYGYTF.

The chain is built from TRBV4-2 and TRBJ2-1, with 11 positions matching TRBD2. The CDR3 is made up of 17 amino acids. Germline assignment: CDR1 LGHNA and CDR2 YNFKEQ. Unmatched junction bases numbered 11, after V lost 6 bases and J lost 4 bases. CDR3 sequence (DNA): TGTGCCAGCAGGATACTAGCGGGAGAGAATTTATACAATGAGCAGTTCTTC. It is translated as CASRILAGENLYNEQFF.

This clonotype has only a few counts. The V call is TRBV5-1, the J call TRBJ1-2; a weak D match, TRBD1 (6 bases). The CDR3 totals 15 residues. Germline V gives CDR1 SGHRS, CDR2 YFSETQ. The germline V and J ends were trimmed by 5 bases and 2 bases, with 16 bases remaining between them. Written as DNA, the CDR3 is TGCGCCAGCAGACCGGCAGGGGCCGGAAACTATGGCTACACCTTC. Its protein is CASRPAGAGNYGYTF.

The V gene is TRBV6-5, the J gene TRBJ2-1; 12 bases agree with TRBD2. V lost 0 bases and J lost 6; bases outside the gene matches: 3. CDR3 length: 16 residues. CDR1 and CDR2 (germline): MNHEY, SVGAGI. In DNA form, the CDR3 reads TGTGCCAGCAGTTACTCGTCTAGCGGGAGGGTCAATGAGCAGTTCTTC. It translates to CASSYSSSGRVNEQFF.

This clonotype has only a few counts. The CDR3: CASSLGTSGKNEQFF. The DNA of the CDR3 is TGTGCCAGCAGTTTAGGGACTAGCGGGAAGAATGAGCAGTTCTTC. The chain combines TRBV27 with TRBJ2-1, with 13 bases that match TRBD2. Germline CDR1 and CDR2: MNHEY and SMNVEV (reference sequence). This CDR3 spans 15 amino acids. J lost 7 bases, V lost 2 bases, and 2 bases had no gene match.

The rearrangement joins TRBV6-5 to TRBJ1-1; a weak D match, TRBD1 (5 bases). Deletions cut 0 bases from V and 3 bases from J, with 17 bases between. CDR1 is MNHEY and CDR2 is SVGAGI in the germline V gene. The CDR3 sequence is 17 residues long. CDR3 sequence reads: CASSYSRSGTWYTEAFF. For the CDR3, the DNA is TGTGCCAGCAGTTACTCGAGATCAGGGACGTGGTACACTGAAGCTTTCTTT.

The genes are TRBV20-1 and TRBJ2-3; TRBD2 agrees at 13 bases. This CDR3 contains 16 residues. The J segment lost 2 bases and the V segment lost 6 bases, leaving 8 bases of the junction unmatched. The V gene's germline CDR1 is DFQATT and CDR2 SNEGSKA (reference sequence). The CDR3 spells CSARLAGGLHTDTQYF. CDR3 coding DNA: TGCAGTGCAAGACTAGCGGGGGGCCTACACACAGATACGCAGTATTTT.

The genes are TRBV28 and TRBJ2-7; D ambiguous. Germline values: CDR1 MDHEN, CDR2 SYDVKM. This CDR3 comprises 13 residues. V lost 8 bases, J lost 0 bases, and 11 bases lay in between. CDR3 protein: CASCRPNSYEQYF. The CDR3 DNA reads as TGTGCCAGCTGCAGGCCGAACTCCTACGAGCAGTACTTC.

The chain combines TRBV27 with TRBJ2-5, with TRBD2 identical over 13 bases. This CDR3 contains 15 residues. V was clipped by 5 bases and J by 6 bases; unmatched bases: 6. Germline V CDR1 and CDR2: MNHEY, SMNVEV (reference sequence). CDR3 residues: CASSTLAGGPKTQYF. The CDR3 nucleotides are TGTGCCAGCAGTACACTAGCGGGAGGGCCGAAGACCCAGTACTTC.

CDR3 nucleotide sequence: TGTGCCAGCAGTTTATCCCCCCCCGGTGGAAAACTGTTTTTT. It specifies CASSLSPPGGKLFF. V is TRBV28 and J is TRBJ1-4; no firm D call. Germline-derived CDR1 and CDR2 are MDHEN and SYDVKM. V lost 1 base and J lost 10, with 13 bases in between. CDR3 size: 14 residues.

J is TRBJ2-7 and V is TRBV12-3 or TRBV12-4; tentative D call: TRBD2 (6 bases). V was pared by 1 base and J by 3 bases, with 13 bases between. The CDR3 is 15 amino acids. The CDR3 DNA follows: TGTGCCAGCAGTTTAGGCCATGGGACTCACTACGAGCAGTACTTC. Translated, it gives CASSLGHGTHYEQYF.

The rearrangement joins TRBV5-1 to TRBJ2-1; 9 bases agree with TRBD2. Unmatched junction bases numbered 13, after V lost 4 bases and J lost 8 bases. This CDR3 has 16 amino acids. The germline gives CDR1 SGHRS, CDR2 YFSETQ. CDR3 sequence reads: CASSPVVAGVDDEQFF. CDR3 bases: TGCGCCAGCAGCCCGGTGGTAGCGGGAGTTGACGATGAGCAGTTCTTC.

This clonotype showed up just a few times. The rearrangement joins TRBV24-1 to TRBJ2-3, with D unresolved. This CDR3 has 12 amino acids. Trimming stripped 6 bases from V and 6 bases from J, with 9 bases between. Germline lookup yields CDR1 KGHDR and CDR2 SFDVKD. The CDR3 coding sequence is TGTGCCACCAGTTCCGAGTCGGATACGCAGTATTTT. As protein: CATSSESDTQYF.

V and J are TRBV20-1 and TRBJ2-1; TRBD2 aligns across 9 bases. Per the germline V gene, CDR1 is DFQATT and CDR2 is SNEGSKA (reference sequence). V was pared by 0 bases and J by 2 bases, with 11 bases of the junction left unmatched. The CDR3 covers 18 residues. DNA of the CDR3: TGCAGTGCTAGAGATCCCCCCGGGGCTAGCGGGACCTACAATGAGCAGTTCTTC. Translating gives CSARDPPGASGTYNEQFF.

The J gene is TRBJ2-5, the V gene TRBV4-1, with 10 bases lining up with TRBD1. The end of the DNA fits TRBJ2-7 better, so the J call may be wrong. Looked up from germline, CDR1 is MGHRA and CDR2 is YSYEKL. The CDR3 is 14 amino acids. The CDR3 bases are TGCGCCAGCAGCCGGACAGGGGGGACCTTCGAGCAGTACTTC. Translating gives CASSRTGGTFEQYF.